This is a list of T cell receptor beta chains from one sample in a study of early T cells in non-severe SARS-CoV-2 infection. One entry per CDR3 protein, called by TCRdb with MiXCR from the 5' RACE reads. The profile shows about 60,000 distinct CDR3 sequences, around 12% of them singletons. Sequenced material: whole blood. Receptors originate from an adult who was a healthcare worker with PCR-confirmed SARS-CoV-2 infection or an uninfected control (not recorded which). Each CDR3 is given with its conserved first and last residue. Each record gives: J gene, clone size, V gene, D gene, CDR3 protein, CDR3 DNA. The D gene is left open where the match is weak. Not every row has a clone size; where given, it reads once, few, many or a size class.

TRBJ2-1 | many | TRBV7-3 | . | CASSLKSQGLGHNEQFF | TGTGCCAGCAGCTTAAAGTCCCAGGGATTAGGGCACAATGAGCAGTTCTTC
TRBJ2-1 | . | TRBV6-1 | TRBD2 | CASSPSGRQGNEQFF | TGTGCCAGCAGCCCTAGCGGGAGGCAGGGCAATGAGCAGTTCTTC
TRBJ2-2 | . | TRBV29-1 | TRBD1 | CSAPGGTGELFF | TGCAGCGCCCCAGGGGGTACCGGGGAGCTGTTTTTT
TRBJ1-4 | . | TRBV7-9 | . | CASSPGNRDEKLFF | TGTGCCAGCAGCCCCGGTAACAGAGATGAAAAACTGTTTTTT
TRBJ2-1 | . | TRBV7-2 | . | CASSLYRNEQFF | TGTGCCAGCAGCTTATACAGAAATGAGCAGTTCTTC
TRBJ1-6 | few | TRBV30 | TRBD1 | CAWTGQHPYNSPLHF | TGTGCCTGGACGGGACAGCACCCATATAATTCACCCCTCCACTTT
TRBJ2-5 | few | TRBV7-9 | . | CASTRGRSFETQYF | TGTGCCAGCACCAGGGGACGGAGTTTTGAGACCCAGTACTTC
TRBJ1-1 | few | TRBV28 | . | CASSSWPEGAEAFF | TGTGCCAGCAGTTCCTGGCCGGAGGGGGCTGAAGCTTTCTTT
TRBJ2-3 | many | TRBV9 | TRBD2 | CASSAAPLAGILDTQYF | TGTGCCAGCAGCGCCGCCCCACTAGCGGGGATATTAGATACGCAGTATTTT
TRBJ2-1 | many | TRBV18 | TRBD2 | CASSRFLAGAKVEQFF | TGTGCCAGCTCACGGTTTCTAGCGGGGGCGAAGGTTGAGCAGTTCTTC
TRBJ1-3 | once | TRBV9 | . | CASSGHSGNTIYF | TGTGCCAGCAGCGGACACTCTGGAAACACCATATATTTT
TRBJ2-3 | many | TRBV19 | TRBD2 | CASTQGTSGGDTQYF | TGTGCCAGTACCCAAGGGACTAGCGGGGGGGATACGCAGTATTTT
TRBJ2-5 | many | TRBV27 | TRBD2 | CASSLFGDYPQETQYF | TGTGCCAGCAGTTTATTCGGGGACTACCCTCAAGAGACCCAGTACTTC
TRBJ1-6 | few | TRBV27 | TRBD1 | CASSHGQGLNNSPLHF | TGTGCCAGCAGTCATGGACAGGGGTTAAATAATTCACCCCTCCACTTT
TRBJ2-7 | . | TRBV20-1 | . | CSAADKRYEQYF | TGCAGTGCTGCTGACAAGCGCTACGAGCAGTACTTC
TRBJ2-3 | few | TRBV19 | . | CASSIDIPGPDTQYF | TGTGCCAGTAGTATTGACATCCCAGGACCCGATACGCAGTATTTT
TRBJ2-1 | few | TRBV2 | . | CASSRARNEQFF | TGTGCCAGCAGCAGGGCAAGGAATGAGCAGTTCTTC
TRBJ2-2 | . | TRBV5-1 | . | CASSLGQVIGELFF | TGCGCCAGCAGCTTGGGTCAGGTTATCGGGGAGCTGTTTTTT
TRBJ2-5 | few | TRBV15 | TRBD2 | CATSSDSGGLQETQYF | TGTGCCACCAGCAGTGATAGCGGGGGCTTGCAAGAGACCCAGTACTTC
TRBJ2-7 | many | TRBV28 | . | CASSEPGTFDYEQYF | TGTGCCAGCAGCGAACCAGGAACATTTGACTACGAGCAGTACTTC
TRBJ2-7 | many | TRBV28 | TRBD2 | CASKRGPGYEQYF | TGTGCCAGCAAGCGGGGGCCCGGGTACGAGCAGTACTTC
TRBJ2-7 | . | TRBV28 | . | CASGTPRRAYEQYF | TGTGCCAGCGGAACCCCGAGACGGGCGTACGAGCAGTACTTC
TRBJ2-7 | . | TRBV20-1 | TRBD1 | CSANGQGAAYEQYF | TGCAGTGCGAACGGACAGGGGGCTGCCTACGAGCAGTACTTC
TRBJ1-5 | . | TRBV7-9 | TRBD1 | CASSPGTGGQEPQHF | TGTGCCAGCAGCCCCGGGACAGGGGGCCAGGAGCCCCAGCATTTT